In this sample, the clone carrying this TCR beta chain turned up once. Living in about two dozen US areas, the participants were between roughly 18 and 95 years of age. Assignment of participants to cohorts was predicated upon participant-reported clinical history. This specimen comes from a study of blood T cell repertoires in COVID-19. The overall study: Sites across the United States, Italy and Spain contributed samples from acute and convalescent COVID-19. Sources were T cells, B-cell-depleted T cells, or PBMCs; the material itself was cDNA or gDNA.

This CDR3 has 13 amino acids. Germline CDR1 is SGDLS and CDR2 is YYNGEE. The V end lost 3 bases, the J end lost 5 bases, and 11 bases lay between the germline ends. The protocol was immunoSEQ multiplex PCR, while the TCRdb copy is restricted to in-frame clones and leaves out a portion. The sample shows some 290,000 clones, 90% of them seen only once. The receptor was derived from a woman under 40 who had been exposed to COVID-19. This sequence joins TRBV9 and TRBJ1-2, with a tentative D call TRBD1 (5 bases). The specimen sequenced was PBMCs or T cells enriched from blood (not recorded which). The CDR3 region is CASSARGGYGYTF. CDR3 nucleotide sequence: TGTGCCAGCAGCGCTCGCGGGGGGTATGGCTACACCTTC.